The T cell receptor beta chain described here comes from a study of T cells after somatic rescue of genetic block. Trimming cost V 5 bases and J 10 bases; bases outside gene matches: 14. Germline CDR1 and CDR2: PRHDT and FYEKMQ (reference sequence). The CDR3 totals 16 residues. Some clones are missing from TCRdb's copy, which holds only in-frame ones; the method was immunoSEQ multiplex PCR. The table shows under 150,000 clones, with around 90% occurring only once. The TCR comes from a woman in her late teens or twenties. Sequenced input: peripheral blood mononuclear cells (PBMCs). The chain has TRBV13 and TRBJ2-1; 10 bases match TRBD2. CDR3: CASSPWGTSDLGEQFF. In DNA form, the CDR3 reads TGTGCCAGCAGCCCCTGGGGGACTAGCGACTTGGGGGAGCAGTTCTTC.